A single sample is the source of the 11 T cell receptor beta chains below, sequenced in a study of blood T cell repertoires in COVID-19. Profiling relied on immunoSEQ multiplex PCR, and the TCRdb table lists in-frame clones only, not all of them. Seen here are about 36,000 clones, over 80% observed once, and the top ten hold approximately 15%. The sequenced material came from peripheral blood. These receptors came from a human donor in a cohort sampled during active COVID-19.

The CDR3 loop reads CATSSRGRSGELFF. The CDR3 nucleotides read TGTGCCACCTCGAGTAGGGGGCGGAGCGGGGAGCTGTTTTTT. The chain joins TRBV24-1 to TRBJ2-2; TRBD1 aligns across 7 bases. CDR3 size: 14 residues. The ends lost 9 bases at V and 7 bases at J; junction bases unmatched: 10. Germline loops: CDR1 KGHDR, CDR2 SFDVKD.

This CDR3 reads CASSFGVGTEAFF. In DNA form, the CDR3 reads TGTGCCAGCAGCTTCGGGGTGGGAACTGAAGCTTTCTTT. The genes are TRBV9 and TRBJ1-1; no clear D. Germline values: CDR1 SGDLS, CDR2 YYNGEE. The CDR3 is made up of 13 amino acids. Trimming removed 4 bases at V and 5 bases at J, with 12 bases between.

V and J are TRBV11-3 and TRBJ2-7; 7 nucleotides align to TRBD1. CDR1 and CDR2 from the germline V gene are SGHNT and YENEEA. Trimming took 1 base from V and 3 from J; bases not matched to a gene: 9. The CDR3 has 16 residues. The CDR3 region has the DNA TGTGCCAGCAGCTTAGCGGGGACAGACAACTACTACGAGCAGTACTTC. It encodes CASSLAGTDNYYEQYF.

This chain uses TRBV18 with TRBJ1-1, with D possibly matching TRBD1 (6 bases). Trimming pared 5 bases from V and 5 bases from J, leaving 15 bases between. Germline CDR1 KGHSH, CDR2 LQKENI. This CDR3 contains 14 residues. The CDR3 is CASSSAGVGTEAFF. CDR3 DNA sequence: TGTGCCAGCTCATCGGCAGGGGTGGGTACTGAAGCTTTCTTT.

The sample holds a few counts of this clone. The chain has TRBV6-6 and TRBJ1-5; the match to TRBD1 covers 8 bases. V dropped 5 bases and J dropped 0; count of bases not matched to a gene: 12. Germline V lookup: CDR1 MNHNY, CDR2 SVGAGI (reference sequence). This CDR3 is built from 18 residues. CDR3 coding DNA: TGTGCCAGCAGTCACCGGGACAGGATTTTATATAGCAATCAGCCCCAGCATTTT. This gives the protein CASSHRDRILYSNQPQHF.

This clone has a handful of counts. The CDR3 protein is CASSPQGSDYGYTF. CDR3 coding DNA: TGTGCCAGCTCACCCCAGGGGTCGGACTATGGCTACACCTTC. This chain links TRBV18 with TRBJ1-2, with D possibly matching TRBD1 (6 bases). The germline V gene has CDR1 KGHSH and CDR2 LQKENI. There are 14 residues in the CDR3. The germline V and J ends were trimmed by 3 bases and 3 bases, with 11 bases remaining between them.

The V and J genes are TRBV18 and TRBJ2-7, with 12 bases identical to TRBD2. V gave up 3 bases and J gave up 6 bases; unmatched junction bases: 3. Germline values: CDR1 KGHSH, CDR2 LQKENI. The CDR3 length is 14 residues. CDR3 sequence reads: CASSPLAGGPEQYF. In nucleotides, the CDR3 is TGTGCCAGCTCACCCCTAGCGGGGGGGCCCGAGCAGTACTTC.

The chain employs TRBV29-1 and TRBJ2-3; D is ambiguous. CDR3 size: 12 residues. Trimming stripped 1 base from V and 9 bases from J, with 11 bases between. Germline V gene lookup returns CDR1 SQVTM and CDR2 ANQGSEA. The CDR3 loop reads CSVEAIGATQYF. The CDR3 nucleotides are TGCAGCGTTGAAGCGATAGGAGCCACGCAGTATTTT.

This rearrangement joins TRBV25-1 to TRBJ1-3; D remains unclear. V was shortened by 9 bases and J by 0 bases, with 6 bases between the two germline ends. The CDR3 is made up of 12 amino acids. CDR1 MGHDK and CDR2 SYGVNS come from the germline V gene. The CDR3 loop is CASEASGNTIYF. CDR3 sequence (DNA): TGTGCCAGTGAAGCCTCTGGAAACACCATATATTTT.

The rearrangement uses TRBV6-1 and TRBJ1-2; D might be TRBD1 (5 bases). Per germline, CDR1 MNHNS and CDR2 SASEGT. The CDR3 totals 13 residues. Trimming left V 1 base short and J 7 bases short, with 10 bases between. The CDR3 nucleotides read TGTGCCAGCAGTGAAGTATTGGGGGGTGGCTACACCTTC. Residues: CASSEVLGGGYTF.

The rearrangement joins TRBV7-9 to TRBJ1-5, with a tentative D call TRBD1 (6 bases). This CDR3 is built from 16 residues. Trimming pared 4 bases from V and 5 bases from J, leaving 18 bases between. Germline assignment: CDR1 SEHNR and CDR2 FQNEAQ (reference sequence). CDR3 region: CASSSGAWGRDQPQHF. DNA of the CDR3: TGTGCCAGCAGCTCTGGGGCGTGGGGGCGAGATCAGCCCCAGCATTTT.